The entry that follows covers one TCR beta chain sequence. No cognate antigen has been identified for it. No base qualities exist here, and no much larger clone lies one base off it. This sample includes further DNA sequences coding for the same CDR3. This sample is drawn from a study of blood T cell repertoires in COVID-19 (dated by TCRdb to the early 2020s). In terms of the full investigation: Collaborator samples came from the United States, Italy and Spain and covered acute and convalescent phases of COVID-19. Nearly every sample came with metadata listing a de-identified subject ID, COVID-19 status, age in years and sex. The material from the prospective study consisted of cDNA or gDNA derived from T cells, B-cell-depleted T cells, or PBMCs. Where available, HLA class I and class II types were obtained from metadata supplied by the sample provider rather than from assay-based typing. The repertoires were made available in a free public database intended to serve as a resource for research on the immune response to SARS-CoV-2. The dataset comprised deeply sampled blood TCRbeta repertoires from subjects exposed to, actively infected with, or recovered from COVID-19. Samples came from the ongoing ImmuneRACE study (first 160 participants) plus 1,254 subjects from 6 global collaborators. What the work shows at the level of the full study, not this receptor alone: The quantity of clinical and demographic metadata differed by source and by participant and was supplied without curation.

TCRbeta CDR3 regions were amplified from genomic DNA using the immunoSEQ Assay, a bias-controlled multiplex PCR. On the study's bioinformatics: The number of nucleated cells in each sample was estimated from the amplification of reference gene primers within the assay. Sequence reads were collapsed and filtered to measure the absolute abundance of every unique TCRbeta CDR3 rearrangement. For each sample, productive Simpson clonality was calculated by taking the square root of Simpson's diversity index across productive rearrangements. The immuneACCESS repertoire file appears here via TCRdb, limited to in-frame rearrangements. These files lack a portion of the clones; in checked studies, under half of the deficit traces to unresolved V genes, and the cause of the others is not known. The V and J calls and clone size were taken over from that table, and D and trimming were inferred from the DNA. The sample data list about 290,000 clones, and nearly 90% of these were observed just once. Over 8.5% of the sample belongs to the ten largest clones.

CDR3 length: 15 amino acids, cysteine to phenylalanine. The DNA shown is the 45-base CDR3, in frame from base 1. V is pruned by 4 bases and J by 2 bases, leaving 2 bases of the junction without a gene match. Reading the germline V gene gives CDR1 SGHRS and CDR2 YFSETQ. One collaborating source in Seattle enrolled patients while the patients were actively infected and followed the patients over time throughout the course of disease. Collaborating institutions collected whole blood in K2EDTA tubes following their own protocols. For TCRbeta analysis, collaborator samples were shipped as frozen whole blood, as isolated PBMCs, or as DNA extracted from either sample type.

This chain joins TRBV5-1 to TRBJ2-1, and TRBD1 matches 11 of the central bases. The receptor comes from a woman in her 30s with COVID-19, enrolled during active disease. The sample consisted of peripheral blood. For the CDR3, the sequence is CASSLGQGAYNEQFF. The DNA is as follows: TGCGCCAGCAGCCTGGGACAGGGGGCCTACAATGAGCAGTTCTTC.